This entry features one T cell receptor (beta chain) sequence. The data were taken from a study of blood T cell repertoires in COVID-19. Study-wide context: There were acute and convalescent COVID-19 samples, and they came from the United States, Italy and Spain. Sources were T cells, B-cell-depleted T cells, or PBMCs; the material itself was cDNA or gDNA.

V lost 2 bases, J lost 7 bases, and 20 bases lay in between. Germline assignment: CDR1 SEHNR and CDR2 FQNEAQ (reference sequence). The CDR3 is made up of 16 amino acids. Per the authors' pipeline: Reference gene primer amplification yielded estimated nucleated cell counts. The protocol was immunoSEQ multiplex PCR, while the TCRdb copy is restricted to in-frame clones and leaves out a portion. V, J and clone size were drawn from that table, and D and trimming were deduced from the DNA. The sample carries about 80,000 clones, 65% to 85% recorded once. The chain uses TRBV7-9 and TRBJ1-2; no clear D. This clonotype was sampled from a man in his fifties or sixties with active or convalescent COVID-19. The specimen was peripheral blood. CDR3: CASSLFNAGVAGGYTF. In DNA form, the CDR3 reads TGTGCCAGCAGCTTATTCAACGCTGGCGTGGCGGGTGGCTACACCTTC. Combining the CDR3 with reference TRBV7-9 and TRBJ1-2 gives the whole variable domain DTGVSQNPRHKITKRGQNVTFRCDPISEHNRLYWYRQTLGQGPEFLTYFQNEAQLEKSRLLSDRFSAERPKGSFSTLEIQRTEQGDSAMYLCASSLFNAGVAGGYTFGSGTRLTVV.